Below are 30 T cell receptor beta chains sequenced from a single sample in a study of shared clonotypes between healthy human individuals. The table came from immunoSEQ multiplex PCR; TCRdb's copy has only in-frame clones and leaves some out. The sample records more than 2 million clones, roughly 94% being singletons. The specimen was naive CD4+ T cells sorted from blood. Subset meaning: CD45RA+ positively selected. The receptors shown here come from a man between 18 and 35 years old in good health.

The V and J genes are TRBV18 and TRBJ2-7; tentative D call: TRBD1 (6 bases). Germline loops: CDR1 KGHSH, CDR2 LQKENI. This CDR3 is built from 15 residues. V lost 1 base, J lost 1 base, and 11 bases lay in between. The CDR3 nucleotides read TGTGCCAGCTCACCACAGGGGGTGGGATCCTACGAGCAGTACTTC. Translating gives CASSPQGVGSYEQYF.

The V call is TRBV4-2, the J call TRBJ1-1; D is unresolved. The germline V gene encodes CDR1 LGHNA and CDR2 YNFKEQ. This CDR3 comprises 14 residues. Trimming removed 0 bases from V and 0 bases from J, with 5 bases in between. The CDR3 nucleotides are TGTGCCAGCAGCCAAGAAGGTATGAACACTGAAGCTTTCTTT. Encoded protein: CASSQEGMNTEAFF.

CDR3 region: CASSLLSASSPYEQYF. CDR3 nucleotides: TGCGCCAGCAGCTTGTTATCAGCCAGTTCCCCCTACGAGCAGTACTTC. V is TRBV5-1 and J is TRBJ2-7, with unresolved D. Germline CDR1 and CDR2: SGHRS and YFSETQ. Trimming stripped 1 base from V and 2 bases from J, with 16 bases between. The CDR3 has 16 residues. Supplemented by reference TRBV5-1 and TRBJ2-7, the full variable domain reads KAGVTQTPRYLIKTRGQQVTLSCSPISGHRSVSWYQQTPGQGLQFLFEYFSETQRNKGNFPGRFSGRQFSNSRSEMNVSTLELGDSALYLCASSLLSASSPYEQYFGPGTRLTVT.

The chain combines TRBV11-2 with TRBJ2-7; D is possibly TRBD2 (7 bases). Germline CDR1 is SGHAT and CDR2 is FQNNGV. The V gene lost 4 bases and the J gene lost 3 bases, with 13 bases spanning the gap. The CDR3 sequence is 14 residues long. The CDR3 nucleotides read TGTGCCAGCAGCTCCCCGGGGGGCTACTACGAGCAGTACTTC. This gives the protein CASSSPGGYYEQYF. Based on the CDR3 plus reference TRBV11-2 and TRBJ2-7, the full variable domain is EAGVAQSPRYKIIEKRQSVAFWCNPISGHATLYWYQQILGQGPKLLIQFQNNGVVDDSQLPKDRFSAERLKGVDSTLKIQPAKLEDSAVYLCASSSPGGYYEQYFGPGTRLTVT.

V and J are TRBV4-1 and TRBJ2-7; D is unclear. The CDR3 covers 16 residues. The V gene's germline CDR1 is MGHRA and CDR2 YSYEKL. V gave up 0 bases and J gave up 4 bases, with 16 bases separating them. The CDR3 spells CASSQDAAQIKYEQYF. Here the CDR3 DNA reads TGCGCCAGCAGCCAAGATGCGGCACAGATAAAATACGAGCAGTACTTC.

The V gene is TRBV4-1, the J gene TRBJ2-5; 8 bases agree with TRBD2. Unmatched junction bases numbered 11, after V lost 4 bases and J lost 1 base. Germline V CDR1 and CDR2: MGHRA, YSYEKL. This CDR3 has 17 amino acids. In nucleotides, the CDR3 is TGCGCCAGCAGCCGGGGAACCGGGACTAGTAGCCAAGAGACCCAGTACTTC. It translates to CASSRGTGTSSQETQYF.

The rearrangement links TRBV6-5 to TRBJ1-2; D call uncertain. This CDR3 contains 14 residues. The germline gives CDR1 MNHEY, CDR2 SVGAGI. Trimming took off 0 bases at V and 4 bases at J, with 9 bases between the two ends. The CDR3 sequence is CASSYSSGAYGYTF. The CDR3 DNA reads TGTGCCAGCAGTTACTCGTCAGGAGCCTATGGCTACACCTTC.

The genes are TRBV7-8 and TRBJ2-7, with TRBD1 matching 7 bases. There are 14 residues in the CDR3. Looked up from germline, CDR1 is SGHVS and CDR2 is FQNEAQ. V was pared by 4 bases and J by 0 bases, with 3 bases of the junction left unmatched. Written as DNA, the CDR3 is TGTGCCAGCAGCTCGGACAGGAACTCCTACGAGCAGTACTTC. Its translation: CASSSDRNSYEQYF.

V and J are TRBV30 and TRBJ2-5; TRBD1 matches 8 bases. CDR3 size: 14 residues. The V and J ends lost 7 bases and 1 base, in that order; junction bases with no gene match: 8. Germline CDR1 and CDR2: GTSNPN and SVGIG (reference sequence). The CDR3 coding sequence is TGTGCCTTCACCTTGGGGACAGGCCAAGAGACCCAGTACTTC. Protein product: CAFTLGTGQETQYF.

J is TRBJ2-2 and V is TRBV10-3; TRBD2 matches at 8 bases. This CDR3 region has 15 residues. V trimming: 3 bases; J trimming: 7 bases; junction bases outside the gene matches: 7. Germline-derived CDR1 and CDR2 are ENHRY and SYGVKD. The CDR3 coding sequence is TGTGCCATCAGTGATTCGGGAGGGACGGGCGGGGAGCTGTTTTTT. Its translation: CAISDSGGTGGELFF.

The chain has TRBV28 and TRBJ2-7; 8 nucleotides agree with TRBD1. The CDR3 loop spans 12 amino acids. From germline, CDR1 is MDHEN and CDR2 SYDVKM. Losses at the gene ends were 6 bases for V and 4 bases for J; bases not matched to a gene: 2. CDR3 nucleotide sequence: TGTGCCAGCAGCAACAGGGGGTACGAGCAGTACTTC. It translates to CASSNRGYEQYF.

The J gene is TRBJ2-1, the V gene TRBV7-9; 11 bases agree with TRBD2. The CDR3 is 15 amino acids. After removal of 4 bases from V and 7 bases from J, the junction contained 6 bases not matched to a gene. Germline lookup yields CDR1 SEHNR and CDR2 FQNEAQ (reference sequence). The CDR3, as DNA: TGTGCCAGCAGCTCTAGCGGGAGGACCATTAATGAGCAGTTCTTC. Translated, it gives CASSSSGRTINEQFF.

The chain links TRBV11-2 to TRBJ2-7; D gene uncertain. This CDR3 is 18 amino acids long. Germline V gives CDR1 SGHAT, CDR2 FQNNGV. Trimming pared 2 bases from V and 0 bases from J, leaving 20 bases between. Here the CDR3 reads CASSLPRRTVFPSYEQYF. Here the CDR3 DNA reads TGTGCCAGCAGCTTACCACGGCGTACGGTCTTCCCCTCCTACGAGCAGTACTTC.

The chain recombines TRBV5-1 with TRBJ1-6; D is unclear. The V and J ends lost 5 bases and 6 bases respectively, with 15 bases between them. This CDR3 is built from 15 residues. Germline loops: CDR1 SGHRS, CDR2 YFSETQ. The CDR3 is CASSLGGKTNSPLHF. The CDR3 nucleotides read TGCGCCAGCAGTTTAGGAGGAAAGACTAATTCACCCCTCCACTTT.

CDR3 sequence: CASSYREGGTEAFF. CDR3 coding DNA: TGTGCCAGCAGCTACCGGGAGGGCGGAACTGAAGCTTTCTTT. The rearrangement uses TRBV5-6 and TRBJ1-1, with D unresolved. Germline V lookup: CDR1 SGHDT, CDR2 YYEEEE. V was clipped by 3 bases and J by 5 bases, with 14 bases between them. The length of the CDR3 is 14 residues.

The chain uses TRBV5-1 and TRBJ2-7; 7 bases match TRBD2. V lost 4 bases to trimming and J lost 3 bases; unmatched junction nucleotides: 7. The CDR3 loop spans 14 amino acids. Germline values: CDR1 SGHRS, CDR2 YFSETQ. CDR3 in DNA: TGCGCCAGCAGCCCGCGGGGGACTTACTACGAGCAGTACTTC. Its protein is CASSPRGTYYEQYF.

In nucleotides, the CDR3 is TGTGCCTGGAGTAACCGGGACAGGGTTTCTTCACCCCTCCACTTT. Translated: CAWSNRDRVSSPLHF. The chain links TRBV30 to TRBJ1-6, with 9 nucleotides matching TRBD1. CDR1 is GTSNPN and CDR2 is SVGIG in the germline V gene (reference sequence). V lost 2 bases to trimming and J lost 9 bases; unmatched junction nucleotides: 8. The CDR3 contains 15 residues.

The chain combines TRBV10-1 with TRBJ2-7, with D tentatively TRBD1 (5 bases). The CDR3 spans 12 residues. V was trimmed by 10 bases and J by 2 bases, leaving 12 bases between them. In germline, CDR1 is WNHNN, CDR2 SYGVQD (reference sequence). CDR3 sequence reads: CATRTKPYEQYF. The CDR3 DNA sequence: TGCGCCACCCGGACAAAACCCTACGAGCAGTACTTC.

J is TRBJ2-3 and V is TRBV27; D is unclear. The CDR3 is 11 residues long. Germline V gives CDR1 MNHEY, CDR2 SMNVEV (reference sequence). Trimming stripped 6 bases from V and 0 bases from J, with 1 base between. CDR3 coding DNA: TGTGCCAGCAGGAGCACAGATACGCAGTATTTT. Translated: CASRSTDTQYF.

The chain carries TRBV30 and TRBJ1-1; no firm D call. The CDR3 length is 11 residues. V dropped 0 bases and J dropped 9 bases, with 8 bases sitting between them. Germline lookup yields CDR1 GTSNPN and CDR2 SVGIG (reference sequence). The CDR3 nucleotides read TGTGCCTGGAGTGTATCCGGGAAAGCTTTCTTT. Protein sequence: CAWSVSGKAFF.

Note on this clone: Other DNA variants within this sample encode the same CDR3. The chain joins TRBV28 to TRBJ2-7; D uncertain. Germline V gene lookup returns CDR1 MDHEN and CDR2 SYDVKM. The CDR3 consists of 11 residues. Trimming shortened V by 5 bases and J by 4 bases, and 6 bases separated the two germline ends. This CDR3 reads CASSPRYEQYF. The CDR3 DNA is TGTGCCAGCAGTCCCCGATACGAGCAGTACTTC.

V usage is TRBV7-9 and J usage is TRBJ2-2; D uncertain. Germline V CDR1 and CDR2: SEHNR, FQNEAQ (reference sequence). Trimming took off 2 bases at V and 1 base at J, with 8 bases between the two ends. The CDR3 is 15 residues long. The CDR3, as DNA: TGTGCCAGCAGCTTAAGTCAGATGAACACCGGGGAGCTGTTTTTT. It specifies CASSLSQMNTGELFF.

The chain is built from TRBV7-2 and TRBJ1-6; D remains ambiguous. V lost 0 bases and J lost 4, with 4 bases in between. CDR3 size: 14 residues. Germline V lookup: CDR1 SGHTA, CDR2 FQGNSA. The CDR3 sequence is CASSLAGYNSPLHF. The CDR3 DNA reads TGTGCCAGCAGCTTAGCTGGTTATAATTCACCCCTCCACTTT.

The chain carries TRBV7-2 and TRBJ2-7; TRBD2 is a possible D gene (6 bases). V shed 1 base and J shed 1 base, with 11 bases lying between them. Germline loops: CDR1 SGHTA, CDR2 FQGNSA. The CDR3 consists of 15 residues. CDR3 sequence reads: CASSLVSDYSYEQYF. CDR3 DNA sequence: TGTGCCAGCAGCTTAGTGTCGGACTATTCCTACGAGCAGTACTTC.

The chain couples TRBV5-4 to TRBJ2-3; tentative D call: TRBD2 (6 bases). Germline values: CDR1 SGHNT, CDR2 YYREEE (reference sequence). Between the trimmed V and J ends, which lost 6 bases and 2 bases, there was a span of 13 bases. The CDR3 length is 14 residues. The CDR3 nucleotides are TGTGCCAGCAATTCACTAGCAAACACAGATACGCAGTATTTT. As protein: CASNSLANTDTQYF. The full variable domain, its missing parts supplied by reference TRBV5-4 and TRBJ2-3, is ETGVTQSPTHLIKTRGQQVTLRCSSQSGHNTVSWYQQALGQGPQFIFQYYREEENGRGNFPPRFSGLQFPNYSSELNVNALELDDSALYLCASNSLANTDTQYFGPGTRLTVL.

The J gene is TRBJ2-7, the V gene TRBV19; a weak D match, TRBD2 (6 bases). This CDR3 region has 13 residues. Trimming removed 8 bases from V and 5 bases from J, with 16 bases in between. CDR1 and CDR2 (germline): LNHDA, SQIVND (reference sequence). This CDR3 reads CASGKGGVHEQYF. CDR3 nucleotides: TGTGCCAGTGGCAAGGGCGGGGTACACGAGCAGTACTTC.

Note on this clone: Other nucleotide sequences in the sample specify the same CDR3. The chain employs TRBV19 and TRBJ2-3, with a weak D call TRBD1 (5 bases). Germline-derived CDR1 and CDR2 are LNHDA and SQIVND (reference sequence). The CDR3 is 13 residues long. V was clipped by 3 bases and J by 4 bases, with 8 bases between them. CDR3 in amino acids: CASSIQGADTQYF. The DNA of the CDR3 is TGTGCCAGTAGTATCCAGGGTGCAGATACGCAGTATTTT.

The chain employs TRBV2 and TRBJ1-5; 9 nucleotides match TRBD1. Looked up from germline, CDR1 is SNHLY and CDR2 is FYNNEI. The CDR3 loop spans 14 amino acids. J gave up 6 bases and V 6 bases, and 6 bases lay outside the gene matches. The CDR3 is CASRTQGAGQPQHF. CDR3 DNA: TGTGCCAGCAGGACACAGGGGGCAGGTCAGCCCCAGCATTTT. Full variable domain (missing parts from reference TRBV2 and TRBJ1-5): EPEVTQTPSHQVTQMGQEVILRCVPISNHLYFYWYRQILGQKVEFLVSFYNNEISEKSEIFDDQFSVERPDGSNFTLKIRSTKLEDSAMYFCASRTQGAGQPQHFGDGTRLSIL.

With respect to this clone: This CDR3 is also generated by other DNA sequences in the sample. The chain links TRBV10-3 to TRBJ1-4; D gene unclear. V gave up 2 bases and J gave up 4 bases, with 8 bases separating them. The CDR3 runs to 14 residues. Germline V gene sequence: CDR1 ENHRY, CDR2 SYGVKD. In DNA, the CDR3 is TGTGCCATCAGTGAGGGGCAGTTTAATGAAAAACTGTTTTTT. Translating gives CAISEGQFNEKLFF.

The table lists this clone with many counts. CDR3 region: CAWSSLTGELFF. The CDR3 DNA sequence: TGTGCCTGGAGTAGCCTCACCGGGGAGCTGTTTTTT. J is TRBJ2-2 and V is TRBV30; D ambiguous. The CDR3 sequence is 12 residues long. V was trimmed by 2 bases and J by 4 bases, leaving 5 bases between them. Germline V gene data show CDR1 as GTSNPN and CDR2 as SVGIG (reference sequence).